This TCR beta chain was sequenced in a study of Ad26.COV2.S vaccination and SARS-CoV-2 variants. The CDR3 loop spans 14 amino acids. CDR1 is MGHRA and CDR2 is YSYEKL in the germline V gene. The V and J ends lost 5 bases and 0 bases respectively, with 10 bases between them. Sequencing was performed with immunoSEQ multiplex PCR; in TCRdb, only in-frame clones are kept and a portion is missing. Seen here are around 420,000 clones, roughly 90% observed once, and the top ten hold less than 4.5%. Findings and limits, study-wide: Spike-specific TCR breadth was greater after Ad26.COV2.S than placebo.

Worth noting for this clone: Antigen specificity is unknown.

Treatment of the sample: roughly 18 received Ad26.COV2.S at low or high dose, single or two shots; about 5 received placebo; per-sample allocation not given. Collection of the samples took place on day 63 after the first injection of vaccine or placebo. The receptor was isolated from a person aged 18-65 years who received the Ad26.COV2.S COVID-19 vaccine or a placebo. The genes are TRBV4-1 and TRBJ1-2, with D hard to call. The sequences come from peripheral blood, collected in a trial of Ad26.COV2.S vaccine versus placebo. CDR3 bases: TGCGCCAGCAGCTCAAAAGCCACTAACTATGGCTACACCTTC. Its protein is CASSSKATNYGYTF.